These 5 T cell receptor beta chains were all obtained from the same sample, sequenced in a study of blood T cells in healthy people across ages. Primed by a sample-barcoded 5' primer and a J-beta primer mix, a second PCR proceeded for about 6 to 12 cycles. TCRdb re-called the 5' RACE reads with MiXCR, one entry per CDR3 protein. Altogether 800,000 to 950,000 distinct CDR3 sequences are present, roughly 52% being singletons, with the ten largest covering 10% to 15%. Sequenced input: blood. These receptors were obtained from a man in his thirties or forties in good health.

The chain links TRBV7-2 to TRBJ2-7; D is uncertain. The CDR3 has 14 residues. CDR1 and CDR2 (germline): SGHTA, FQGNSA. V was clipped by 4 bases and J by 6 bases, with 16 bases between them. CDR3 nucleotides: TGTGCCAGCAGCTCCAAGGGCAGGACGGGCGAGCAGTACTTC. Protein sequence: CASSSKGRTGEQYF.

To note about this clonotype: A much larger clone lies one base from this, so it may be a read error. The chain employs TRBV29-1 and TRBJ2-7; D may be TRBD1 (7 bases). Trimming left V 7 bases short and J 3 bases short, with 13 bases between. Germline values: CDR1 SQVTM, CDR2 ANQGSEA. This CDR3 has 12 residues. DNA for the CDR3: TGCAGCGGGGGGGACAGTCGCTACGAGCAGTACTTC. Protein: CSGGDSRYEQYF.

The chain joins TRBV20-1 to TRBJ1-2; 8 nucleotides line up with TRBD1. Trimming at V came to 6 bases and at J to 8 bases, leaving 8 bases not matched to a gene. Germline CDR1 reads DFQATT; CDR2 reads SNEGSKA (reference sequence). This CDR3 comprises 12 residues. The DNA of the CDR3 is TGCAGTGCCTCTGACAGGGGATTGGGCTACACCTTC. Its translation: CSASDRGLGYTF.

V gene TRBV10-3 combines with J gene TRBJ1-1; D is perhaps TRBD1 (5 bases). Trimming cost V 8 bases and J 4 bases, with 14 bases left between them. CDR1 is ENHRY, CDR2 SYGVKD, per germline. The CDR3 is 13 residues long. The CDR3 here is CAIGAPTGTEAFF. The CDR3 DNA reads TGTGCCATCGGGGCCCCCACCGGCACTGAAGCTTTCTTT.

This clonotype was recorded only once. One end of the junction varies from germline; a read error may be responsible. J is TRBJ1-3 and V is TRBV9; the D is unclear. CDR1 and CDR2 from the germline V gene are SGDLS and YYNGEE. The CDR3 sequence is 13 residues long. The CDR3 is CASSENSGSTIYF. Written as DNA, the CDR3 is TGTGCCAGCAGCGAGAACTCTGGAAGCACCATATATTTT.